A selection of T cell receptor beta chains follows, all from one sample in a study of T cells in Graves' hyperthyroidism and ophthalmopathy. TCRdb recomputed calls from the multiplex PCR reads with MiXCR, one row per CDR3 protein. Seen here are 600,000 to 700,000 distinct CDR3 sequences, about 15% observed once, and the top ten hold over 3.5%. Sequencing used blood. The origin of the receptors is a woman aged 40 to 55 with Graves' ophthalmopathy. CDR3s include the opening cysteine and the closing phenylalanine or tryptophan. The D gene is left open where the match is weak. Size is stated for part of the rows, as once, few or many counts, or as a class when the clone is expanded.

length	D	J	V	size	DNA	CDR3
12	NA	TRBJ2-5	TRBV13	many	TGTGCCAGCAGCCCCCGATTGGAGACCCAGTACTTC	CASSPRLETQYF
15	TRBD1	TRBJ2-7	TRBV6-2/TRBV6-3	many	TGTGCCAGCTATCAGGGGGTATCGGACACCTGCGAGCAGTACTTC	CASYQGVSDTCEQYF
14	NA	TRBJ2-4	TRBV11-3	NA	TGTGCCAGCAGCCCTCCGGCAGGGGATAGCATTCAGTACTTC	CASSPPAGDSIQYF
16	TRBD1	TRBJ2-2	TRBV6-2/TRBV6-3	NA	TGTGCCAGCAGTTACCCCTCTGACAGGGCCTCCGGGGAGCTGTTTTTT	CASSYPSDRASGELFF
15	TRBD1	TRBJ2-5	TRBV7-9	NA	TGTGCCAGCAGCTTACAGACAGGGGTCCAAGAGACCCAGTACTTC	CASSLQTGVQETQYF
17	NA	TRBJ2-7	TRBV11-2	NA	TGTGCCAGCAGCTTAGAGATGGGACTCGGGAGGGGGCTGGAGCAGTACTTC	CASSLEMGLGRGLEQYF
15	NA	TRBJ1-1	TRBV28	NA	TGTGCCAGCAGTTCGATAAAGCAGGGTTCCGCTGAAGCTTTCTTT	CASSSIKQGSAEAFF
15	NA	TRBJ2-5	TRBV28	many	TGTGCCAGCAGTAGCCCGGGACTCCAACAAGAGACCCAGTACTTC	CASSSPGLQQETQYF
15	NA	TRBJ1-1	TRBV12-3/TRBV12-4	few	TGTGCCAGCAGTTTATATCCCAGGGGTGGGACTGAGGCTTTCTTT	CASSLYPRGGTEAFF
13	NA	TRBJ1-2	TRBV7-2	many	TGTGCCAGCCGTATGCGGGGAAGCGGCGGCTACACCTTC	CASRMRGSGGYTF
16	TRBD2	TRBJ2-7	TRBV12-3/TRBV12-4	NA	TGTGCCAGCAGCCGGGTGGGGGCGGGAGGTCACTACGAGCAGTACTTC	CASSRVGAGGHYEQYF
12	NA	TRBJ2-3	TRBV28	many	TGTGCCAGCAGCCATATCACAGATACGCAGTATTTT	CASSHITDTQYF
14	NA	TRBJ1-2	TRBV28	many	TGTGCCAGCAGTGCCGGGGGGACTAACTATGGCTACACCTTC	CASSAGGTNYGYTF
15	NA	TRBJ2-5	TRBV4-2	many	TGTGCCAGCAGCCAGGGCGTGGGATACCAAGAGACCCAGTACTTC	CASSQGVGYQETQYF
13	NA	TRBJ1-1	TRBV2	many	TGTGCCAGCAGTGAGGTAATCGCGGGTGAAGCTTTCTTT	CASSEVIAGEAFF
14	NA	TRBJ2-7	TRBV6-5	many	TGTGCCAGCAGTCAGGGGGGGGGGGCAAGCGAGCAGTACTTC	CASSQGGGASEQYF